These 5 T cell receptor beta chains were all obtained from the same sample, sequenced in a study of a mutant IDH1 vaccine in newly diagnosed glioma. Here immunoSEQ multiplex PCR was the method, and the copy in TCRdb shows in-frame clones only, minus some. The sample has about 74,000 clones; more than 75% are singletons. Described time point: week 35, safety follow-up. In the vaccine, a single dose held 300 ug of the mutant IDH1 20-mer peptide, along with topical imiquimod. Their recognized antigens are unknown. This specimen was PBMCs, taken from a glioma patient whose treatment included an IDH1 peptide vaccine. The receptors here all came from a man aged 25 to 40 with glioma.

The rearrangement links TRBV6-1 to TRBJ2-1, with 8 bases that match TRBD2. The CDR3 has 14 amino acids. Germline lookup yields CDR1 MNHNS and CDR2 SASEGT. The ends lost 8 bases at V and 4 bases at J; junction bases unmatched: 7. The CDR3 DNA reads TGTGCCAGCTACACGGCGGGGGGATACAATGAGCAGTTCTTC. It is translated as CASYTAGGYNEQFF.

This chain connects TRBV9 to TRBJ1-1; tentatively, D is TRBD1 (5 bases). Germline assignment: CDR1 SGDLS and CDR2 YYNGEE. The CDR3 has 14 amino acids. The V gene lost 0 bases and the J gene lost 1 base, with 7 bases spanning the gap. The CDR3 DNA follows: TGTGCCAGCAGCGTAGGGGGCCAGAACACTGAAGCTTTCTTT. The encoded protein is CASSVGGQNTEAFF.

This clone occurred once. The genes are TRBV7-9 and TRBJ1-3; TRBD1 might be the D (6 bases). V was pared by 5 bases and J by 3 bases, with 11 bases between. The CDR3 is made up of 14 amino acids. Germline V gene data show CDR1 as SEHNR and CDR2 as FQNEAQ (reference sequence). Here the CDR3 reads CASSPPRGGNTIYF. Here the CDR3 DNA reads TGTGCCAGCAGCCCACCCAGGGGTGGAAACACCATATATTTT.

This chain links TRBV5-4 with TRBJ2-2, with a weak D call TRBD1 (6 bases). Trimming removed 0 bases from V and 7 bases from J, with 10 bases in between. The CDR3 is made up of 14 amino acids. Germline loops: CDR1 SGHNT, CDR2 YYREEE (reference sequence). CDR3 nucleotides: TGTGCCAGCAGCTTGGTACAGGGTGGCGGGGAGCTGTTTTTT. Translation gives CASSLVQGGGELFF.

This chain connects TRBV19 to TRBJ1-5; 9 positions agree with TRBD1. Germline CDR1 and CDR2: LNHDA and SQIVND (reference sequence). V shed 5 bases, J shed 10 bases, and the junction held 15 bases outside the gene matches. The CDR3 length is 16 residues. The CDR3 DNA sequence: TGTGCCAGTAGTTTAGCCCACGGGACAGGGCCACATCCCCAGCATTTT. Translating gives CASSLAHGTGPHPQHF.